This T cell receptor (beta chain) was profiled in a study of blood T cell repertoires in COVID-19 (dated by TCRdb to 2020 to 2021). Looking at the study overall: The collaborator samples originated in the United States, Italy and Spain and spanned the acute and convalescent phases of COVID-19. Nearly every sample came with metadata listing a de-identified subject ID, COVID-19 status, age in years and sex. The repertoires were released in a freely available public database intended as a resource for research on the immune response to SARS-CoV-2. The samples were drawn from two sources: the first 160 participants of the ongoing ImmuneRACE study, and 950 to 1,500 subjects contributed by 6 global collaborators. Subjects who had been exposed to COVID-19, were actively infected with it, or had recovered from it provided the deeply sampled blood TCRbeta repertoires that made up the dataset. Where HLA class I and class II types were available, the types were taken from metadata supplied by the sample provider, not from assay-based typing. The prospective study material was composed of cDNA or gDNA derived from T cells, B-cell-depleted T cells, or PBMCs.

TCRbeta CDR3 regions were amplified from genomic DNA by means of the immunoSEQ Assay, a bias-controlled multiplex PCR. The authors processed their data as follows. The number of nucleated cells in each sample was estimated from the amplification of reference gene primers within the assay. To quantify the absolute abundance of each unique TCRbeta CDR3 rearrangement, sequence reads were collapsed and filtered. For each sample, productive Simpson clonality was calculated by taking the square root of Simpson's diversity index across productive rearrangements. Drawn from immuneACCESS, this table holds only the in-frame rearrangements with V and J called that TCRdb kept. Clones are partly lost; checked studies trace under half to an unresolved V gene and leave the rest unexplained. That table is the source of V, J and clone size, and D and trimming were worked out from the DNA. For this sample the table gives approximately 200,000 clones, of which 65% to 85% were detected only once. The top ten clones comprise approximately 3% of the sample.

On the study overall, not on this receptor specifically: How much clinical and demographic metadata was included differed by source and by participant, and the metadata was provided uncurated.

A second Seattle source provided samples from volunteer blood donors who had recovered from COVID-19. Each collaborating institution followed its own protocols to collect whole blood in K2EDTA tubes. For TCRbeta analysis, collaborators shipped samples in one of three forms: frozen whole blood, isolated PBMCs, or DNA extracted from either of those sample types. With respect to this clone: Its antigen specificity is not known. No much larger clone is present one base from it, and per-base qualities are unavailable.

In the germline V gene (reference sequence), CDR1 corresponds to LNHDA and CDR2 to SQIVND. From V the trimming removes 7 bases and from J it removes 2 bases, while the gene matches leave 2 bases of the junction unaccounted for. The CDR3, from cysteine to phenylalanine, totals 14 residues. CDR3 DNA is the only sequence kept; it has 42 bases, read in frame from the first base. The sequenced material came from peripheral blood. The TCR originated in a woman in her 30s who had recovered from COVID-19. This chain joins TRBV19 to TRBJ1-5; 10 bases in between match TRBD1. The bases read TGTGCCAGTACCGGACAGGGGGGCAATCAGCCCCAGCATTTT. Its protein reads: CASTGQGGNQPQHF.